These 27 T cell receptor beta chains originate from one sample sequenced in a study of CD8+CD57+ T cells in acquired aplastic anemia. Patients who underwent sequencing had shown CD8+CD57+ cell expansion by flow cytometry. TCR beta VDJ combinations and CDR3 sequences were profiled from genomic DNA. A single record per CDR3 protein comes from TCRdb applying MiXCR to the reads. The sample comprises about half a million distinct CDR3 sequences, 25% to 40% of which are singletons, and approximately 0.82% rests with the top ten. Sequences were obtained from sorted CD4+, CD8+, or CD8+CD57+ T cells (not recorded which) from PBMCs. The source is a human donor with aplastic anemia.

There are a few counts of this clonotype. J is TRBJ2-7 and V is TRBV2, with 9 nucleotides matching TRBD1. Germline trimming cut 4 bases from V and 5 bases from J; bases unmatched to any gene: 6. Per the germline V gene, CDR1 is SNHLY and CDR2 is FYNNEI. The CDR3 spans 14 residues. The CDR3 DNA sequence: TGTGCCAGCAGTGTGGGACAGGGTGCCCACGAGCAGTACTTC. Translation gives CASSVGQGAHEQYF.

This clonotype has ten or more counts. The V and J genes are TRBV29-1 and TRBJ1-5; possibly TRBD1 for D (5 bases). Germline-derived CDR1 and CDR2 are SQVTM and ANQGSEA. This CDR3 spans 11 amino acids. V lost 6 bases and J lost 5, with 8 bases in between. The CDR3 region has the DNA TGCAGCGTCAGAGGGGATCAGCCCCAGCATTTT. Translation gives CSVRGDQPQHF.

This chain connects TRBV4-2 to TRBJ1-4, with 9 positions matching TRBD1. Looked up from germline, CDR1 is LGHNA and CDR2 is YNFKEQ. The V gene end was trimmed by 4 bases and the J gene end by 5 bases; junction bases not matched to a gene: 8. CDR3 size: 16 residues. In DNA form, the CDR3 reads TGTGCCAGCAGCCTTAGGCCGGGACAGGGAAATGAAAAACTGTTTTTT. It specifies CASSLRPGQGNEKLFF.

There are many counts of this clonotype. The chain is built from TRBV5-1 and TRBJ2-7; TRBD2 is a possible D gene (5 bases). The CDR3 runs to 13 residues. Trimming cost V 3 bases and J 5 bases, with 12 bases left between them. The V gene's germline CDR1 is SGHRS and CDR2 YFSETQ. CDR3 in amino acids: CASSWAARDEQYF. Written as DNA, the CDR3 is TGCGCCAGCAGCTGGGCCGCGAGGGACGAGCAGTACTTC.

This chain links TRBV19 with TRBJ2-2, with TRBD1 identical over 9 bases. The CDR3 length is 16 residues. V shed 6 bases and J 5 bases; nucleotides not matched to a gene: 10. In germline, CDR1 is LNHDA, CDR2 SQIVND (reference sequence). This CDR3 reads CASSILTGGGTGELFF. As DNA, the CDR3 is TGTGCCAGTAGCATTTTGACAGGGGGAGGGACCGGGGAGCTGTTTTTT. The whole variable domain, remainder taken from reference TRBV19 and TRBJ2-2, is DGGITQSPKYLFRKEGQNVTLSCEQNLNHDAMYWYRQDPGQGLRLIYYSQIVNDFQKGDIAEGYSVSREKKESFPLTVTSAQKNPTAFYLCASSILTGGGTGELFFGEGSRLTVL.

Many counts were recorded for this clonotype. The chain couples TRBV25-1 to TRBJ2-7, with 9 bases that match TRBD1. The CDR3 is made up of 15 amino acids. Trimming cost V 3 bases and J 3 bases; bases outside gene matches: 6. Germline CDR1 and CDR2: MGHDK and SYGVNS. The CDR3: CASSDLRTGDYEQYF. DNA for the CDR3: TGTGCCAGCAGTGATCTGAGGACAGGGGACTACGAGCAGTACTTC.

This clonotype turned up a few times. The chain links TRBV5-1 to TRBJ1-3, with a tentative D call TRBD1 (5 bases). The length of the CDR3 is 15 residues. Trimming shortened V by 4 bases and J by 0 bases, and 11 bases separated the two germline ends. Germline loops: CDR1 SGHRS, CDR2 YFSETQ. The CDR3 DNA reads TGCGCCAGCAGCGACACAGGTGACTCTGGAAACACCATATATTTT. As protein: CASSDTGDSGNTIYF.

This clonotype was seen repeatedly, ten times or more. This chain connects TRBV11-2 to TRBJ2-3; D call uncertain. The V gene lost 6 bases and the J gene lost 3 bases, with 16 bases spanning the gap. Per germline, CDR1 SGHAT and CDR2 FQNNGV. This CDR3 is built from 15 residues. CDR3 DNA: TGTGCCAGCAGTTCCGGACGGCTGGGGACAGATACGCAGTATTTT. Amino acids: CASSSGRLGTDTQYF.

The chain uses TRBV5-8 and TRBJ2-7; 11 positions match TRBD1. The junction had 9 bases not matched to a gene; V was cut back by 4 bases and J by 6 bases. The CDR3 is 15 amino acids. Germline CDR1 and CDR2: SGHTS and YDEGEE. This chain's CDR3 is CASSPGQGGFGEQYF. The CDR3 nucleotides are TGTGCCAGCAGCCCGGGACAGGGGGGATTCGGCGAGCAGTACTTC.

This clonotype was detected many times. CDR3 in amino acids: CASSSASEAFF. The CDR3 DNA reads as TGTGCCAGCAGTTCCGCTAGTGAAGCTTTCTTT. The V gene is TRBV12-3 or TRBV12-4, the J gene TRBJ1-1; no clear D gene. V gave up 4 bases and J gave up 7 bases, with 7 bases separating them. The CDR3 sequence is 11 residues long.

This clonotype showed up just a few times. This sequence joins TRBV5-6 and TRBJ2-7, with D possibly called TRBD1 or TRBD2 (5 bases each). The CDR3 contains 14 residues. Germline V gene sequence: CDR1 SGHDT, CDR2 YYEEEE. V was clipped by 2 bases and J by 2 bases, with 11 bases between them. The CDR3 coding sequence is TGTGCCAGCAGCTTTTGGGACCCAACCTACGAGCAGTACTTC. This encodes CASSFWDPTYEQYF.

There are many counts of this clonotype. This chain connects TRBV7-2 to TRBJ2-7; 7 bases align to TRBD2. Germline loops: CDR1 SGHTA, CDR2 FQGNSA. The length of the CDR3 is 14 residues. V trimming: 1 base; J trimming: 2 bases; junction bases outside the gene matches: 2. The CDR3 sequence is CASSLELATYEQYF. CDR3 nucleotide sequence: TGTGCCAGCAGCTTAGAACTAGCGACCTACGAGCAGTACTTC.

This clonotype has at least ten counts. This chain uses TRBV10-3 with TRBJ1-5, with a tentative D call TRBD1 (5 bases). CDR3 size: 14 residues. Germline V gene data show CDR1 as ENHRY and CDR2 as SYGVKD. V lost 4 bases and J 2 bases, leaving 9 bases between the germline ends. This chain's CDR3 is CAISVQGGNQPQHF. CDR3 nucleotides: TGTGCCATCAGTGTGCAGGGCGGCAATCAGCCCCAGCATTTT.

This clonotype occurred once. V and J are TRBV18 and TRBJ1-4; D call uncertain. Germline-derived CDR1 and CDR2 are KGHSH and LQKENI. V gave up 3 bases and J gave up 8 bases, with 16 bases separating them. This CDR3 has 15 residues. This chain's CDR3 is CASSPGKGPYEKLFF. In DNA, the CDR3 is TGTGCCAGCTCACCCGGCAAAGGGCCTTACGAAAAACTGTTTTTT.

A few counts support this clonotype. The V and J genes are TRBV2 and TRBJ1-1; D uncertain. The CDR3 has 17 amino acids. Germline assignment: CDR1 SNHLY and CDR2 FYNNEI. Trimming shortened V by 0 bases and J by 0 bases, and 14 bases separated the two germline ends. This CDR3 reads CASSEALGRSLNTEAFF. The DNA of the CDR3 is TGTGCCAGCAGTGAAGCGTTGGGCAGGAGCTTGAACACTGAAGCTTTCTTT.

Comments on this clonotype: This may be a read error: a much more frequent sequence differs by one nucleotide. This chain connects TRBV25-1 to TRBJ2-7, with TRBD2 matching 8 bases. Germline values: CDR1 MGHDK, CDR2 SYGVNS. The CDR3 consists of 14 residues. CDR3 bases: TGTGCCAGCAGCTTGGCCGGGACTAGTTACGAGCGGTACTTC. It yields the protein CASSLAGTSYERYF.

This clonotype was picked up many times. The rearrangement joins TRBV12-3 or TRBV12-4 to TRBJ1-5; D uncertain. The CDR3 length is 14 residues. Deletions cut 2 bases from V and 7 bases from J, with 12 bases between. CDR3 loop: CASSLSSGRQPQHF. In nucleotides, the CDR3 is TGTGCCAGCAGTTTATCGTCAGGAAGGCAGCCCCAGCATTTT.

This clonotype has a handful of counts. V usage is TRBV19 and J usage is TRBJ1-2, with TRBD1 as a possible D gene (5 bases). V was shortened by 3 bases and J by 7 bases, with 6 bases between the two germline ends. Germline lookup yields CDR1 LNHDA and CDR2 SQIVND (reference sequence). The CDR3 sequence is 11 residues long. The DNA of the CDR3 is TGTGCCAGTAGTATCGGGGGTGGCTACACCTTC. It is translated as CASSIGGGYTF. Variable domain in full (rest from reference TRBV19 and TRBJ1-2): DGGITQSPKYLFRKEGQNVTLSCEQNLNHDAMYWYRQDPGQGLRLIYYSQIVNDFQKGDIAEGYSVSREKKESFPLTVTSAQKNPTAFYLCASSIGGGYTFGSGTRLTVV.

In its sample, this clonotype was seen many times. V and J are TRBV9 and TRBJ2-5, with a weak D call TRBD1 (5 bases). This CDR3 comprises 14 residues. CDR1 is SGDLS and CDR2 is YYNGEE in the germline V gene. With 0 bases removed from V and 0 bases from J, the gap between germline ends came to 6 bases. CDR3 sequence: CASSVGQNQETQYF. CDR3 nucleotides: TGTGCCAGCAGCGTAGGACAGAACCAAGAGACCCAGTACTTC.

This clonotype was seen ten or more times. The rearrangement links TRBV2 to TRBJ2-3; TRBD2 matches at 12 bases. The CDR3 runs 14 residues. Germline lookup yields CDR1 SNHLY and CDR2 FYNNEI. V gave up 11 bases and J gave up 2 bases; unmatched junction bases: 5. The CDR3 DNA reads as TGTGCCGAAAGACTAGCGGGGGCCACAGATACGCAGTATTTT. Amino acid sequence: CAERLAGATDTQYF.

The genes are TRBV6-2 or TRBV6-3 and TRBJ2-7, with TRBD2 matching 10 bases. The V segment lost 6 bases and the J segment 3 bases; nucleotides outside the gene matches: 11. The CDR3 consists of 16 residues. Germline CDR1 is MNHEY and CDR2 is SVGEGT. This CDR3 reads CASSPRRERGGYEQYF. DNA for the CDR3: TGTGCCAGCAGCCCACGACGAGAGCGGGGGGGCTACGAGCAGTACTTC.

The chain joins TRBV5-8 to TRBJ2-2, with TRBD2 matching 8 bases. Germline V lookup: CDR1 SGHTS, CDR2 YDEGEE. The CDR3 runs 15 residues. Unmatched junction bases numbered 8, after V lost 5 bases and J lost 5 bases. CDR3 sequence: CASRRAGGGTGELFF. As DNA, the CDR3 is TGTGCCAGCAGGCGGGCGGGAGGAGGGACCGGGGAGCTGTTTTTT.

Note on this clonotype: An end of the junction differs from the germline gene, which may be a read error. V and J are TRBV7-7 and TRBJ2-5, with D possibly matching TRBD2 (5 bases). The germline V gene encodes CDR1 SSHAT and CDR2 FNYEAQ (reference sequence). CDR3 length equals 14 residues. Here the CDR3 reads CASSSSFVQETQYF. For the CDR3, the DNA is TGTGCTAGCAGCTCTAGCTTTGTCCAAGAGACCCAGTACTTC.

This clonotype was found once. The chain carries TRBV28 and TRBJ1-1; D unresolved. Germline lookup yields CDR1 MDHEN and CDR2 SYDVKM. V dropped 5 bases and J dropped 7 bases, with 17 bases sitting between them. The CDR3 has 14 residues. Written as DNA, the CDR3 is TGTGCCAGCAGTATGCCATTCGGTCCTATTGAAGCTTTCTTT. Amino acid sequence: CASSMPFGPIEAFF.

This clonotype was found many times. This chain joins TRBV15 and TRBJ1-1, with TRBD1 as a possible D gene (5 bases). CDR3 length equals 16 residues. The germline V gene has CDR1 LNHNV and CDR2 YYDKDF (reference sequence). V gave up 0 bases and J gave up 3 bases, with 14 bases separating them. The CDR3 sequence: CATSRDHWGGDTEAFF. The DNA of the CDR3 is TGTGCCACCAGCAGAGACCATTGGGGGGGTGACACTGAAGCTTTCTTT.

The chain joins TRBV20-1 to TRBJ2-1; 11 nucleotides line up with TRBD2. J lost 6 bases, V lost 4 bases, and 14 bases had no gene match. Germline V gene sequence: CDR1 DFQATT, CDR2 SNEGSKA (reference sequence). The length of the CDR3 is 17 residues. DNA for the CDR3: TGCAGTGCTAATCCTAGCGGGGGGTACCCTAGGAGCAATGAGCAGTTCTTC. Protein: CSANPSGGYPRSNEQFF.

This clonotype occurred a few times. The chain employs TRBV2 and TRBJ2-3, with D uncertain. The CDR3 extends over 13 amino acids. Germline V CDR1 and CDR2: SNHLY, FYNNEI. With 6 bases removed from V and 9 bases from J, the gap between germline ends came to 16 bases. CDR3 amino acids: CASSLSVSDTQYF. The CDR3 DNA reads TGTGCCAGCAGCCTCAGCGTTTCTGACACGCAGTATTTT.